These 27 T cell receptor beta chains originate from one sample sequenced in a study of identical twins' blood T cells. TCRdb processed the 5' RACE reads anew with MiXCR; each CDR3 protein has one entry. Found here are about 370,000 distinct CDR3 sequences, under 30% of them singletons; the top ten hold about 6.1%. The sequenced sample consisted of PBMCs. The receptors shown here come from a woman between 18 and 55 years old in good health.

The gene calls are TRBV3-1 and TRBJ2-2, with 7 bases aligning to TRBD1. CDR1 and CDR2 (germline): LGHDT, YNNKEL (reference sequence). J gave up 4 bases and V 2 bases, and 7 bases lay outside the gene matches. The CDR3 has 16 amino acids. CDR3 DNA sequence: TGTGCCAGCAGCCAATCGACAGGGTTGGGCACCGGGGAGCTGTTTTTT. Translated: CASSQSTGLGTGELFF.

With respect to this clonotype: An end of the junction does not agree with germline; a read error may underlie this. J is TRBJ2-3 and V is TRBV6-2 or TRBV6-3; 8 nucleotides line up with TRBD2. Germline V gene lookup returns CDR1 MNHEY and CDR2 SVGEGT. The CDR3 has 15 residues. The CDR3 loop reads CAGSYGSGNADTQYF. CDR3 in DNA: TGTGCCGGCAGTTACGGTAGCGGGAACGCAGATACGCAGTATTTT.

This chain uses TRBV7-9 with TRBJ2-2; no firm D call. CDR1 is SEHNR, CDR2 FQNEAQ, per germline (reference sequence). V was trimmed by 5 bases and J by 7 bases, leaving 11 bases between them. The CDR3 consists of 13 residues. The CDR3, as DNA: TGTGCCAGCAGCCTCGCTCTTGGCGGGGAGCTGTTTTTT. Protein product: CASSLALGGELFF.

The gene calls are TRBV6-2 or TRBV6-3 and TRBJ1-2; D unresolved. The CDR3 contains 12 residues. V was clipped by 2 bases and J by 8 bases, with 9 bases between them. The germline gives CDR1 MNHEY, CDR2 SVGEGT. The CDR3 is CASSYTTTGYTF. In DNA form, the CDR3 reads TGTGCCAGCAGTTACACCACCACCGGCTACACCTTC.

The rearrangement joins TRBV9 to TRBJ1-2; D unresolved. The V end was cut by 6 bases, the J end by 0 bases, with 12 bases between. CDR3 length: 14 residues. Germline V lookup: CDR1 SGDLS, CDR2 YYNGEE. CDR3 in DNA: TGTGCCAGCAACTATCGAACAGCTAACTATGGCTACACCTTC. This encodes CASNYRTANYGYTF. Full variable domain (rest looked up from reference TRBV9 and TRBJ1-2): DSGVTQTPKHLITATGQRVTLRCSPRSGDLSVYWYQQSLDQGLQFLIQYYNGEERAKGNILERFSAQQFPDLHSELNLSSLELGDSALYFCASNYRTANYGYTFGSGTRLTVV.

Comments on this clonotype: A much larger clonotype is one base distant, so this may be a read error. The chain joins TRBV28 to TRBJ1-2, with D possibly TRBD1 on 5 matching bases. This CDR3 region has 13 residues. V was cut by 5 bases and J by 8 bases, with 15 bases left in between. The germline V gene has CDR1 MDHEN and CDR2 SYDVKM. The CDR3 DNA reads TGTGCCAGCAGTCCGAACAGGTGCTGGGGCTACACCTTC. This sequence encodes CASSPNRCWGYTF.

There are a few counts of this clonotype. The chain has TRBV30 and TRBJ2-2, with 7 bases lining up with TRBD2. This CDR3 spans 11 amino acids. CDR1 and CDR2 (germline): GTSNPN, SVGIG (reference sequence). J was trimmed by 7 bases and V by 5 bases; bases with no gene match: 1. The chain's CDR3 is CAWLADGELFF. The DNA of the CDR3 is TGTGCCTGGCTAGCGGACGGGGAGCTGTTTTTT. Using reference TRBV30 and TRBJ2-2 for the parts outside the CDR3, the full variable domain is SQTIHQWPATLVQPVGSPLSLECTVEGTSNPNLYWYRQAAGRGLQLLFYSVGIGQISSEVPQNLSASRPQDRQFILSSKKLLLSDSGFYLCAWLADGELFFGEGSRLTVL.

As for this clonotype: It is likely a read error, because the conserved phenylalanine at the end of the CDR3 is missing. The CDR3 region is CSVGPRGNTEAFS. For the CDR3, the DNA is TGCAGCGTCGGGCCCCGGGGGAACACTGAAGCTTTCTCT. This chain links TRBV29-1 with TRBJ1-1; D uncertain. The V end was cut by 6 bases, the J end by 1 base, with 12 bases between. The germline V gene encodes CDR1 SQVTM and CDR2 ANQGSEA. The CDR3 has 13 residues.

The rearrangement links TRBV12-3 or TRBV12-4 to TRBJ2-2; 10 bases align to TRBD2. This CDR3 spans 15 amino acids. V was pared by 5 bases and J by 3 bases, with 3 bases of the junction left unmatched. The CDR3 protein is CASSPSGSDTGELFF. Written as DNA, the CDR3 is TGTGCCAGCAGTCCTAGCGGGAGCGACACCGGGGAGCTGTTTTTT.

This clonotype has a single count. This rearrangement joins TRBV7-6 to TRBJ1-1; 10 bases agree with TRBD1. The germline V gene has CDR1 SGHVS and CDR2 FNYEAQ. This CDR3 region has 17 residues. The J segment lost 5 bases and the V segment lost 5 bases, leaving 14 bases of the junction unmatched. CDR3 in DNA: TGTGCCAGCAGCCAATTCCGGGACAGGGGCTCCTTTACTGAAGCTTTCTTT. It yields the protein CASSQFRDRGSFTEAFF.

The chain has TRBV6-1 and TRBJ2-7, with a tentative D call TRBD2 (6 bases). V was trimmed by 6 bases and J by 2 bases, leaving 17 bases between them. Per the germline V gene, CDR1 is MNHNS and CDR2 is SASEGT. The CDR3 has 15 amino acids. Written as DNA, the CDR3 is TGTGCCAGCAGGCCAGCGGGCGTTTACACCTACGAGCAGTACTTC. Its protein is CASRPAGVYTYEQYF.

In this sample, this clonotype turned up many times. DNA of the CDR3: TGCGCCAGCAGCTTGGAATCGGGTCGGGAAGCTTTCTTT. Protein: CASSLESGREAFF. The V gene is TRBV5-1, the J gene TRBJ1-1, with D uncertain. Germline assignment: CDR1 SGHRS and CDR2 YFSETQ. The CDR3 length is 13 residues. V was trimmed by 0 bases and J by 8 bases, leaving 11 bases between them.

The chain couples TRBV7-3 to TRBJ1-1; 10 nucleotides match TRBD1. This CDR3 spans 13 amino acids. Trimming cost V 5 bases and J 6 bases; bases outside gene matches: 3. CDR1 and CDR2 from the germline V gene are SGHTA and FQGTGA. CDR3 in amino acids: CASSPGQGAEAFF. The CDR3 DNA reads TGTGCCAGCAGCCCAGGACAGGGGGCTGAAGCTTTCTTT.

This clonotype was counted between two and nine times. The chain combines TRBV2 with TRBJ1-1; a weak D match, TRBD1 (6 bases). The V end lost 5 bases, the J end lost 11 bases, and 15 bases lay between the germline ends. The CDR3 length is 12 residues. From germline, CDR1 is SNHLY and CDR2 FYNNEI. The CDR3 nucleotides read TGTGCCAGCAGTCCGGACATCCAGGGGGCTTTCTTT. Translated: CASSPDIQGAFF.

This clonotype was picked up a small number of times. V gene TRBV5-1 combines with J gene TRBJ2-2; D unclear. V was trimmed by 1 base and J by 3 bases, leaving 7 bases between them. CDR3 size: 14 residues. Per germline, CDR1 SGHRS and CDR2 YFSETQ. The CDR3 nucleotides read TGCGCCAGCAGCTTGCAGGTGGACACCGGGGAGCTGTTTTTT. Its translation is CASSLQVDTGELFF. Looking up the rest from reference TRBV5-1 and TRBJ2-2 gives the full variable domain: KAGVTQTPRYLIKTRGQQVTLSCSPISGHRSVSWYQQTPGQGLQFLFEYFSETQRNKGNFPGRFSGRQFSNSRSEMNVSTLELGDSALYLCASSLQVDTGELFFGEGSRLTVL.

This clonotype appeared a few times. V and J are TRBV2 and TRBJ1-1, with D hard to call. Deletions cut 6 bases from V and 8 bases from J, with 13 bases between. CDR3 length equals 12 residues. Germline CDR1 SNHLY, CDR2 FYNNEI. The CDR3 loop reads CASRGLPEEAFF. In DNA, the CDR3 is TGTGCCAGCAGGGGCCTACCAGAAGAAGCTTTCTTT. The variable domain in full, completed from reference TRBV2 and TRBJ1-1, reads EPEVTQTPSHQVTQMGQEVILRCVPISNHLYFYWYRQILGQKVEFLVSFYNNEISEKSEIFDDQFSVERPDGSNFTLKIRSTKLEDSAMYFCASRGLPEEAFFGQGTRLTVV.

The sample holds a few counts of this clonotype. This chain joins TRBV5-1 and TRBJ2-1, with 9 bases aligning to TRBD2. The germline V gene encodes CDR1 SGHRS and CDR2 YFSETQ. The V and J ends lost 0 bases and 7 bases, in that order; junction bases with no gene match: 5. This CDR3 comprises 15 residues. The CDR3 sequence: CASSLGLAVRNEQFF. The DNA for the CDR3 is TGCGCCAGCAGCTTGGGACTAGCGGTGAGGAATGAGCAGTTCTTC.

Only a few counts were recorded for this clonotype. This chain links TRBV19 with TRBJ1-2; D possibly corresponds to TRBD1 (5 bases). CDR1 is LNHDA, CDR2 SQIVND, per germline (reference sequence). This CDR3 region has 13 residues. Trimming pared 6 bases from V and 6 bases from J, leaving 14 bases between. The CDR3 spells CASRSPGTHGYTF. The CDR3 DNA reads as TGTGCCAGTAGATCCCCGGGGACCCATGGCTACACCTTC. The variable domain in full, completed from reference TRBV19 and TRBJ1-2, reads DGGITQSPKYLFRKEGQNVTLSCEQNLNHDAMYWYRQDPGQGLRLIYYSQIVNDFQKGDIAEGYSVSREKKESFPLTVTSAQKNPTAFYLCASRSPGTHGYTFGSGTRLTVV.

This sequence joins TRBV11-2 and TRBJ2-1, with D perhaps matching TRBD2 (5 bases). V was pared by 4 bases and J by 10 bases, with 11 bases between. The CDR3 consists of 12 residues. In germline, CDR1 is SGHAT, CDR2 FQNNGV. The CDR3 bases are TGTGCCAGCAGCTCCCTAGCCCGGGAGCAGTTCTTC. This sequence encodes CASSSLAREQFF.

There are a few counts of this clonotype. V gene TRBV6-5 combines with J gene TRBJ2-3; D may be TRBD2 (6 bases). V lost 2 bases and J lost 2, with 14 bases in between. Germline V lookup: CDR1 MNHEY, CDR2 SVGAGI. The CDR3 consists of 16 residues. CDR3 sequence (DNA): TGTGCCAGCAGTTACAGGATAGCGGCGTTCACAGATACGCAGTATTTT. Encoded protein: CASSYRIAAFTDTQYF.

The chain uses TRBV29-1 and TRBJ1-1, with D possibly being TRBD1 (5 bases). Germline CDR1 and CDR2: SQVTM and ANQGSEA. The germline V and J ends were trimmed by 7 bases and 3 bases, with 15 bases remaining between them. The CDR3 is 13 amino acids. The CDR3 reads CSANWDGYTEAFF. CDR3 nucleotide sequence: TGCAGCGCGAACTGGGACGGTTACACTGAAGCTTTCTTT. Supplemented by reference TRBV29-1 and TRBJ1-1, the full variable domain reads SAVISQKPSRDICQRGTSLTIQCQVDSQVTMMFWYRQQPGQSLTLIATANQGSEATYESGFVIDKFPISRPNLTFSTLTVSNMSPEDSSIYLCSANWDGYTEAFFGQGTRLTVV.

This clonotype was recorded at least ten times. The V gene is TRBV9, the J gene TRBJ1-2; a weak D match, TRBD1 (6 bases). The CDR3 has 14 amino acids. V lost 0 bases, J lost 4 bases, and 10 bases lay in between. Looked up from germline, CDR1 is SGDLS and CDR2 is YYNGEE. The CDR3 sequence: CASSVAGHSYGYTF. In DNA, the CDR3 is TGTGCCAGCAGCGTAGCGGGACACTCCTATGGCTACACCTTC.

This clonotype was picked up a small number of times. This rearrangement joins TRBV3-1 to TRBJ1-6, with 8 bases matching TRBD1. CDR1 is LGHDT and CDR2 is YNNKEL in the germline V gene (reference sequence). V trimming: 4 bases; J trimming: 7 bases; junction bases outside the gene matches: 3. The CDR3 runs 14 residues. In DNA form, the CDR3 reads TGTGCCAGCAGCCGTAGACAGGGGAATTCACCCCTCCACTTT. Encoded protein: CASSRRQGNSPLHF.

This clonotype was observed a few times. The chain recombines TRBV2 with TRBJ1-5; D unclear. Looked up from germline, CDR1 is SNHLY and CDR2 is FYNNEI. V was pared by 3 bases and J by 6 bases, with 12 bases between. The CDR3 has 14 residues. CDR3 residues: CASSEDPVRQPQHF. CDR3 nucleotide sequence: TGTGCCAGCAGTGAGGATCCGGTACGTCAGCCCCAGCATTTT.

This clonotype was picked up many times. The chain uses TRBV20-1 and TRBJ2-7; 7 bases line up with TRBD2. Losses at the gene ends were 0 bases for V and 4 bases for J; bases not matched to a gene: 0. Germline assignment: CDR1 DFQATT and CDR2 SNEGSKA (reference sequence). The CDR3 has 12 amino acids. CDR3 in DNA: TGCAGTGCTAGAGAGCGGGAGTACGAGCAGTACTTC. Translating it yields CSAREREYEQYF.

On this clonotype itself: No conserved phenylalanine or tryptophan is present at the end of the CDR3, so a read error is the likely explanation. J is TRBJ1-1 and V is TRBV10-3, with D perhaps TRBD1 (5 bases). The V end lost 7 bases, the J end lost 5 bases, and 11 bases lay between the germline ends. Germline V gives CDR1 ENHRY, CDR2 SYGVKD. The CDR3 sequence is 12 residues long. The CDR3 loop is CAIKAGDTEAFL. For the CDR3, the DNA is TGTGCCATCAAGGCGGGGGATACTGAAGCTTTCTTA.

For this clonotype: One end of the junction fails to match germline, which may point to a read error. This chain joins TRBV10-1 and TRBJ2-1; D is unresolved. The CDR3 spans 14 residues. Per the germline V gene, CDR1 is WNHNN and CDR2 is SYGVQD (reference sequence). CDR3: CANSESVPNNERFF. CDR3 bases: TGCGCCAACAGTGAGTCCGTCCCTAACAATGAGCGGTTCTTC.